This T cell receptor (beta chain) stems from a study of response to subunit inactivated influenza vaccine. Findings and caveats of the study: Authors suggested each seasonal flu vaccination may recruit only limited numbers of new T cells.

CDR1 is SGHRS and CDR2 is YFSETQ in the germline V gene. Trimming removed 0 bases from V and 0 bases from J, with 6 bases in between. The CDR3 is 14 amino acids. This clonotype was seen more than once but under ten times. Its antigen is currently unknown. One entry per CDR3 protein results from TCRdb running MiXCR on the RT-PCR reads. This table has 750,000 to 850,000 distinct CDR3 sequences, approximately 18% appearing once. This receptor was identified in a man between 45 and 60 years old who received an inactivated influenza vaccine. The sequencing used PBMCs from blood, collected roughly 5 days after vaccination. The V call is TRBV5-1, the J call TRBJ2-5; no clear D gene. The CDR3 is CASSLESNQETQYF. The CDR3 DNA sequence: TGCGCCAGCAGCTTGGAGTCAAACCAAGAGACCCAGTACTTC. The whole variable domain, remainder taken from reference TRBV5-1 and TRBJ2-5, is KAGVTQTPRYLIKTRGQQVTLSCSPISGHRSVSWYQQTPGQGLQFLFEYFSETQRNKGNFPGRFSGRQFSNSRSEMNVSTLELGDSALYLCASSLESNQETQYFGPGTRLLVL.